These 23 T cell receptor beta chains were all obtained from the same sample, sequenced in a study of T-cell memory formation after mild COVID-19. From the 5' RACE reads, TCRdb called clonotypes with MiXCR, one entry per CDR3 protein. The table lists approximately 340,000 distinct CDR3 sequences, around a sixth of them singletons. The specimen sequenced was PBMCs or a T cell subset sorted from them (not recorded which). These receptors all stem from a young man who had mild COVID-19 (a few samples of this study predate the infection). Cell type and time point are not known.

This clonotype was seen repeatedly, ten times or more. The rearrangement joins TRBV5-1 to TRBJ1-4; D perhaps matches TRBD1 (5 bases). Germline CDR1 is SGHRS and CDR2 is YFSETQ. V dropped 4 bases and J dropped 0 bases, with 10 bases sitting between them. CDR3 length: 15 residues. The CDR3 coding sequence is TGCGCCAGCAGCACGCAGGGTGCAACTAATGAAAAACTGTTTTTT. As protein: CASSTQGATNEKLFF.

This clonotype has more than one count but fewer than ten. This chain links TRBV18 with TRBJ1-1, with 9 positions matching TRBD1. Germline CDR1 reads KGHSH; CDR2 reads LQKENI. The trim removed 3 bases at V and 10 bases at J, leaving 0 bases unmatched. CDR3 length equals 11 residues. The DNA of the CDR3 is TGTGCCAGCTCACCGGACAGGGGAGCTTTCTTT. Residues: CASSPDRGAFF.

The chain has TRBV4-3 and TRBJ1-5; D is possibly TRBD1 (5 bases). The V end was cut by 4 bases, the J end by 7 bases, with 17 bases between. CDR3 length equals 15 residues. Germline-derived CDR1 and CDR2 are LGHNA and YSLEER. The CDR3 coding sequence is TGCGCCAGCAGCCTCGACAGTGGGTTACGGCAGCCCCAGCATTTT. This translates into CASSLDSGLRQPQHF.

This clonotype was seen a handful of times. The J gene is TRBJ1-1, the V gene TRBV27; no reliable D call. The CDR3 runs 15 residues. V was shortened by 7 bases and J by 2 bases, with 17 bases between the two germline ends. CDR1 is MNHEY, CDR2 SMNVEV, per germline (reference sequence). In nucleotides, the CDR3 is TGTGCCAGCAAGATACTCTCGGGTGTAAACACTGAAGCTTTCTTT. Amino acid sequence: CASKILSGVNTEAFF.

The chain couples TRBV4-1 to TRBJ1-5; no clear D. Germline lookup yields CDR1 MGHRA and CDR2 YSYEKL. V lost 4 bases to trimming and J lost 2 bases, with 15 bases between them. CDR3 length equals 16 residues. This CDR3 is CASSRGVGLGNQPQHF. The CDR3 coding sequence is TGCGCCAGCAGCCGAGGTGTTGGGCTTGGCAATCAGCCCCAGCATTTT.

This chain joins TRBV18 and TRBJ2-3; D may match TRBD1 or TRBD2 (5 bases each). This CDR3 is 13 amino acids long. V lost 0 bases and J 12 bases, leaving 13 bases between the germline ends. The germline gives CDR1 KGHSH, CDR2 LQKENI. Written as DNA, the CDR3 is TGTGCCAGCTCACCACCCATCCGGGACCGTCAGTATTTT. It codes for CASSPPIRDRQYF.

The chain has TRBV7-8 and TRBJ2-7; D perhaps matches TRBD2 (5 bases). Germline assignment: CDR1 SGHVS and CDR2 FQNEAQ. The CDR3 runs 15 residues. Trimming took 3 bases from V and 2 from J, leaving 14 bases between them. The CDR3 protein is CASSFRHEGTYEQYF. The CDR3 coding sequence is TGTGCCAGCAGCTTTCGGCATGAGGGTACCTACGAGCAGTACTTC.

This clonotype was found a few times. The chain links TRBV4-2 to TRBJ1-1; the D gene is possibly TRBD1 (5 bases). Trimming removed 0 bases at V and 2 bases at J, with 10 bases between. The CDR3 consists of 15 residues. From germline, CDR1 is LGHNA and CDR2 YNFKEQ. CDR3 protein: CASSQDGGENTEAFF. In DNA, the CDR3 is TGTGCCAGCAGCCAAGATGGGGGAGAAAACACTGAAGCTTTCTTT.

This clonotype was counted only a few times. This rearrangement joins TRBV7-9 to TRBJ2-7, with D possibly being TRBD1 (5 bases). Germline CDR1 reads SEHNR; CDR2 reads FQNEAQ (reference sequence). This CDR3 has 13 amino acids. V was pared by 5 bases and J by 4 bases, with 12 bases between. CDR3: CASSPRTRYEQYV. DNA of the CDR3: TGTGCCAGCAGCCCGAGGACACGTTACGAGCAGTACGTC.

This clonotype was counted a few times. The V call is TRBV12-3 or TRBV12-4, the J call TRBJ2-3; no clear D. The ends were cut back, 6 bases at V and 7 bases at J, with 20 bases in the middle. The CDR3 consists of 15 residues. The DNA for the CDR3 is TGTGCCAGCAGCCACGACGTGGGGTTGATGCATACGCAGTATTTT. Its translation: CASSHDVGLMHTQYF.

This clonotype was recorded a few times. The chain combines TRBV6-5 with TRBJ2-7, with D hard to call. V was cut by 2 bases and J by 0 bases, with 8 bases left in between. Per the germline V gene, CDR1 is MNHEY and CDR2 is SVGAGI. The CDR3 contains 14 residues. In nucleotides, the CDR3 is TGTGCCAGCAGTTACCGGGCAGCCTCCTACGAGCAGTACTTC. Translating it yields CASSYRAASYEQYF.

This clonotype showed up just a few times. The V and J genes are TRBV7-2 and TRBJ1-4, with a possible D match to TRBD1 (6 bases). Germline V gene sequence: CDR1 SGHTA, CDR2 FQGNSA. The CDR3 length is 14 residues. Trimming removed 4 bases from V and 4 bases from J, with 10 bases in between. CDR3 coding DNA: TGTGCCAGCAGCTCTGGACAGTATAATGAAAAACTGTTTTTT. It translates to CASSSGQYNEKLFF.

The chain links TRBV5-4 to TRBJ1-1; 7 bases line up with TRBD1. Unmatched junction bases numbered 10, after V lost 4 bases and J lost 4 bases. Per the germline V gene, CDR1 is SGHNT and CDR2 is YYREEE (reference sequence). The CDR3 covers 15 residues. CDR3 loop: CASSPRQGLFTEAFF. The CDR3 bases are TGTGCCAGCAGCCCGCGACAGGGTTTGTTCACTGAAGCTTTCTTT.

The rearrangement links TRBV28 to TRBJ2-5; TRBD2 matches 14 bases. Per the germline V gene, CDR1 is MDHEN and CDR2 is SYDVKM. Trimming took 5 bases from V and 4 from J; bases not matched to a gene: 12. The CDR3 runs to 18 residues. This chain's CDR3 is CASSLTSGGVVPRETQYF. The CDR3 region has the DNA TGTGCCAGCAGTCTGACTAGCGGGGGGGTGGTCCCTCGAGAGACCCAGTACTTC.

This clonotype was seen many times. The rearrangement uses TRBV7-8 and TRBJ1-1; a possible D gene is TRBD1 (5 bases). The V gene lost 3 bases and the J gene lost 0 bases, with 11 bases spanning the gap. The germline gives CDR1 SGHVS, CDR2 FQNEAQ. The CDR3 has 15 residues. The CDR3 spells CASSLTVVVNTEAFF. DNA for the CDR3: TGTGCCAGCAGCTTGACAGTTGTCGTGAACACTGAAGCTTTCTTT.

This clonotype was seen a handful of times. The chain links TRBV5-4 to TRBJ2-5; 9 nucleotides agree with TRBD2. The J segment lost 4 bases and the V segment lost 5 bases, leaving 3 bases of the junction unmatched. The CDR3 is 13 residues long. CDR1 and CDR2 from the germline V gene are SGHNT and YYREEE (reference sequence). The CDR3, as DNA: TGTGCCAGCAGGGGACTAGCCTCAGAGACCCAGTACTTC. Amino acids: CASRGLASETQYF.

This clonotype was seen more than once but under ten times. The chain links TRBV29-1 to TRBJ1-5; 8 nucleotides match TRBD1. The ends lost 4 bases at V and 6 bases at J; junction bases unmatched: 5. From germline, CDR1 is SQVTM and CDR2 ANQGSEA. The CDR3 contains 13 residues. CDR3 sequence: CSVAGGVGQPQHF. CDR3 coding DNA: TGCAGCGTTGCAGGGGGCGTGGGTCAGCCCCAGCATTTT.

This chain connects TRBV9 to TRBJ2-7; 10 nucleotides line up with TRBD2. There are 14 residues in the CDR3. Germline trimming cut 3 bases from V and 2 bases from J; bases unmatched to any gene: 2. Germline assignment: CDR1 SGDLS and CDR2 YYNGEE. This chain's CDR3 is CASSGGLAPYEQYF. The CDR3 nucleotides read TGTGCCAGCAGCGGGGGACTAGCGCCCTACGAGCAGTACTTC.

This sequence joins TRBV12-3 or TRBV12-4 and TRBJ1-2; D is ambiguous. The CDR3 is made up of 15 amino acids. Trimming took off 4 bases at V and 6 bases at J, with 18 bases between the two ends. The CDR3 reads CASSSPKGGLHGYTF. The CDR3 DNA is TGTGCCAGCAGTTCCCCGAAGGGAGGGTTGCATGGCTACACCTTC.

The CDR3 sequence: CASSRSSDPDTQYF. The CDR3, as DNA: TGTGCCAGCAGCCGATCTAGCGACCCCGATACGCAGTATTTT. The chain uses TRBV4-2 and TRBJ2-3; D is perhaps TRBD2 (6 bases). Germline V gene lookup returns CDR1 LGHNA and CDR2 YNFKEQ. The germline V and J ends were trimmed by 4 bases and 6 bases, with 14 bases remaining between them. CDR3 length: 14 amino acids.

The rearrangement uses TRBV12-3 or TRBV12-4 and TRBJ1-4; no definite D call. The CDR3 loop spans 13 amino acids. Trimming pared 4 bases from V and 2 bases from J, leaving 5 bases between. This chain's CDR3 is CASSSSTNEKLFF. The CDR3 bases are TGTGCCAGCAGTTCTAGCACTAATGAAAAACTGTTTTTT.

This clonotype was observed a handful of times. V gene TRBV30 combines with J gene TRBJ2-3, with D possibly being TRBD2 (5 bases). Germline V lookup: CDR1 GTSNPN, CDR2 SVGIG (reference sequence). The V end was cut by 4 bases, the J end by 5 bases, with 13 bases between. The length of the CDR3 is 13 residues. The DNA of the CDR3 is TGTGCCTGGACTATGGAGGTCGTAGATACGCAGTATTTT. Translation: CAWTMEVVDTQYF.

The rearrangement links TRBV6-2 or TRBV6-3 to TRBJ2-4; D is undetermined. The CDR3 loop spans 14 amino acids. V was shortened by 3 bases and J by 8 bases, with 14 bases between the two germline ends. The germline CDR1 and CDR2 sequences are MNHEY and SVGEGT. CDR3 region: CASSYDSPGYIQYF. DNA for the CDR3: TGTGCCAGCAGTTATGACTCCCCAGGTTACATTCAGTACTTC.